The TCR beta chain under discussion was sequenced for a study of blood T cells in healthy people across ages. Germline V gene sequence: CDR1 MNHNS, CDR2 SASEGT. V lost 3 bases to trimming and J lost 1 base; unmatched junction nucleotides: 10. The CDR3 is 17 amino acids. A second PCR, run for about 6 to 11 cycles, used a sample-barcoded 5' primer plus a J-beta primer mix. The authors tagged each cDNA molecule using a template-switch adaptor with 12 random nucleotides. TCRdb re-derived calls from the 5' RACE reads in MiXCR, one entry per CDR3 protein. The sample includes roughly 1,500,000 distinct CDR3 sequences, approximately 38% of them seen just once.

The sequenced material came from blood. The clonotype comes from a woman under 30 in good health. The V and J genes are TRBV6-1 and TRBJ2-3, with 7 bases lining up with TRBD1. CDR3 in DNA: TGTGCCAGCAGTGACAAGAACAGGGGAGAGGGCACAGATACGCAGTATTTT. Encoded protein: CASSDKNRGEGTDTQYF.